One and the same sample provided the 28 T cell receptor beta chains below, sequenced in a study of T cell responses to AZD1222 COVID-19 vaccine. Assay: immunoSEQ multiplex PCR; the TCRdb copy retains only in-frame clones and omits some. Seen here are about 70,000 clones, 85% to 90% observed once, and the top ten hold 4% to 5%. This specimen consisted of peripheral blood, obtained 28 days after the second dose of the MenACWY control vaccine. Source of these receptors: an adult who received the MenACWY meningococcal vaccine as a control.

CDR3 protein: CASRTGGTGELFF. DNA for the CDR3: TGTGCCAGCAGGACAGGGGGCACCGGGGAGCTGTTTTTT. V and J are TRBV6-5 and TRBJ2-2, with TRBD1 identical over 9 bases. Germline lookup yields CDR1 MNHEY and CDR2 SVGAGI. The J segment lost 4 bases and the V segment lost 6 bases, leaving 0 bases of the junction unmatched. There are 13 residues in the CDR3.

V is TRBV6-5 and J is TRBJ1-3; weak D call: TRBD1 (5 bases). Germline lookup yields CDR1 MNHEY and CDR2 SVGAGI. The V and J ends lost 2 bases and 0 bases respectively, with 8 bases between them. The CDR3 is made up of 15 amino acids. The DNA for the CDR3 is TGTGCCAGCAGTTACGGGGCGGGCTCTGGAAACACCATATATTTT. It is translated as CASSYGAGSGNTIYF.

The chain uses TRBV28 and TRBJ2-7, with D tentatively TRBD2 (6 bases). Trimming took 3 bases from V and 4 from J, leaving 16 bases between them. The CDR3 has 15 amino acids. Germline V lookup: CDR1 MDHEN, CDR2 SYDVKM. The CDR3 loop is CASSLGRPGRYEQYF. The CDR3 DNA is TGTGCCAGCAGTTTGGGGAGGCCGGGTCGGTACGAGCAGTACTTC.

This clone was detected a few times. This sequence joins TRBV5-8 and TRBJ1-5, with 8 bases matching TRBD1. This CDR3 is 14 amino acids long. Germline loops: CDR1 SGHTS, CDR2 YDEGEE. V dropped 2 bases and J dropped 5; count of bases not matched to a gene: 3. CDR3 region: CASSFTGGDQPQHF. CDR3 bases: TGTGCCAGCAGCTTCACAGGGGGGGATCAGCCCCAGCATTTT.

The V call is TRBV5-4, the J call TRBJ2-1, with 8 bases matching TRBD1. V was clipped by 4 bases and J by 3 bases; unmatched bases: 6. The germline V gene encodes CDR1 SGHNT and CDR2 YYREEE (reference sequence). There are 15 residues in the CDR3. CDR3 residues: CASSLGQGGYNEQFF. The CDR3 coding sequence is TGTGCCAGCAGCCTTGGACAGGGAGGCTACAATGAGCAGTTCTTC.

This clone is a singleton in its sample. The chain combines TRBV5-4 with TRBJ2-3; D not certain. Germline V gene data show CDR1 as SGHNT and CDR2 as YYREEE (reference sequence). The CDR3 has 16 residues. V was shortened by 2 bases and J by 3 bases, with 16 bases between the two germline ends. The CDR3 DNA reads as TGTGCCAGCAGCTTTTCGGTGGAGACGAGGACAGATACGCAGTATTTT. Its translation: CASSFSVETRTDTQYF.

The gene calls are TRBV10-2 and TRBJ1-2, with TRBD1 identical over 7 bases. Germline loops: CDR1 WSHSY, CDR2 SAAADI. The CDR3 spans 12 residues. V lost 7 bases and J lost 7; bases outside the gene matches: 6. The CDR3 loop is CASIEGASGYTF. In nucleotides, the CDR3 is TGCGCCAGCATAGAGGGGGCGAGTGGCTACACCTTC.

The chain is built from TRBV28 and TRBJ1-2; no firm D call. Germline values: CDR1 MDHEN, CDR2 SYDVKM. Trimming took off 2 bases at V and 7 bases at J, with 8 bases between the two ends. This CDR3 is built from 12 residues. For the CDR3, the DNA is TGTGCCAGCAGTTTAACGGGGTCTGGCTACACCTTC. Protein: CASSLTGSGYTF.

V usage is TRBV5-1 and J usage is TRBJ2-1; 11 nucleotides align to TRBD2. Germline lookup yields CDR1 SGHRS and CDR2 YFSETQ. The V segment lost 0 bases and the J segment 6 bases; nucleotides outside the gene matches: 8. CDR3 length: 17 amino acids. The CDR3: CASSLEVAGGPGNEQFF. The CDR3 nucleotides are TGCGCCAGCAGCTTGGAGGTAGCGGGGGGGCCAGGCAATGAGCAGTTCTTC.

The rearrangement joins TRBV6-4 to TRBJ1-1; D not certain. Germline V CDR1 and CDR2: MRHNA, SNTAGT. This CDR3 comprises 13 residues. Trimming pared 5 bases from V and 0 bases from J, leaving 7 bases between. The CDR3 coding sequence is TGTGCCAGCAGTCCAGAGCTGAACACTGAAGCTTTCTTT. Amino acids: CASSPELNTEAFF.

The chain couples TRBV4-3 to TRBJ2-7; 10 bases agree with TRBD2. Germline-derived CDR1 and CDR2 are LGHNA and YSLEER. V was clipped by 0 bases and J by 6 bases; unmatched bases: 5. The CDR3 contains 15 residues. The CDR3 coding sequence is TGCGCCAGCAGCCAAGATTTAGCGGGAGGCTCCGAGCAGTACTTC. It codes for CASSQDLAGGSEQYF.

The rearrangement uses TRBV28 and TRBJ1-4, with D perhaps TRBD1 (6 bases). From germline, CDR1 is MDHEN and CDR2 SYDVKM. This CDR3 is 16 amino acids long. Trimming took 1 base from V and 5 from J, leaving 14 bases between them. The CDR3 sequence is CASSLSPTGRNEKLFF. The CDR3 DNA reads TGTGCCAGCAGTTTATCCCCGACAGGCAGAAATGAAAAACTGTTTTTT.

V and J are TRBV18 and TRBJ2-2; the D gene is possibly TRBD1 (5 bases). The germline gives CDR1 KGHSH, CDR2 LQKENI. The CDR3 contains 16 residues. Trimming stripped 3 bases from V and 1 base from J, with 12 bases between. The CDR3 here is CASSPSRTKNTGELFF. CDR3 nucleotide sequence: TGTGCCAGCTCACCCTCCCGGACAAAGAACACCGGGGAGCTGTTTTTT.

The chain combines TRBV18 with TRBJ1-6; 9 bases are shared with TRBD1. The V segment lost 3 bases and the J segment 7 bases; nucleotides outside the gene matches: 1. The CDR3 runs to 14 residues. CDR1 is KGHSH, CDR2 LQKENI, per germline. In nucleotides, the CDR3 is TGTGCCAGCTCACCTGGACAGGGGAATTCACCCCTCCACTTT. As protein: CASSPGQGNSPLHF.

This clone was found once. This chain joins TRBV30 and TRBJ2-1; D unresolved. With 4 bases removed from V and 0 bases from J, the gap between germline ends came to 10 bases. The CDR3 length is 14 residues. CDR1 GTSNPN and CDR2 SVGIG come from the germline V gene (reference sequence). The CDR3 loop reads CAWTKQFSYNEQFF. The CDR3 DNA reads TGTGCCTGGACCAAGCAGTTCTCCTACAATGAGCAGTTCTTC.

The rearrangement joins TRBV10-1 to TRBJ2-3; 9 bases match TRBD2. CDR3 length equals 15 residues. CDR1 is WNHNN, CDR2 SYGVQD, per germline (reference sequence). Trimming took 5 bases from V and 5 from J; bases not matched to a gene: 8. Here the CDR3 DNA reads TGCGCCAGCAGTCCCGCGGGAGGGCCCGGAGATACGCAGTATTTT. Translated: CASSPAGGPGDTQYF.

The CDR3 here is CASSLRGLTSGSSYNEQFF. Written as DNA, the CDR3 is TGTGCCAGCAGCTTACGGGGGTTAACTAGCGGGAGCTCCTACAATGAGCAGTTCTTC. The rearrangement links TRBV7-2 to TRBJ2-1, with TRBD2 matching 11 bases. Trimming removed 2 bases from V and 0 bases from J; junction bases left unmatched: 9. Looked up from germline, CDR1 is SGHTA and CDR2 is FQGNSA. The CDR3 runs to 19 residues.

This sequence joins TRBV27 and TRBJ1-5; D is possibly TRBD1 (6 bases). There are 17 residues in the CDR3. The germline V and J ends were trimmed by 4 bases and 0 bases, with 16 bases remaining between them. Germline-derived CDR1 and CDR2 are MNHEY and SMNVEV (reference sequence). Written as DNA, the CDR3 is TGTGCCAGCAGTTATTTTTGGACAGCTAATAGCAATCAGCCCCAGCATTTT. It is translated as CASSYFWTANSNQPQHF.

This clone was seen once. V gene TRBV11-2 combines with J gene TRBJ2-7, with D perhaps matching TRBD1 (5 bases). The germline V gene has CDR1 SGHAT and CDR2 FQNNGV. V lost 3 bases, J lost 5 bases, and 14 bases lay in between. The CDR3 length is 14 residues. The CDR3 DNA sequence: TGTGCCAGCAGCTTGAGCAGGGCAGGTCACGAGCAGTACTTC. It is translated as CASSLSRAGHEQYF.

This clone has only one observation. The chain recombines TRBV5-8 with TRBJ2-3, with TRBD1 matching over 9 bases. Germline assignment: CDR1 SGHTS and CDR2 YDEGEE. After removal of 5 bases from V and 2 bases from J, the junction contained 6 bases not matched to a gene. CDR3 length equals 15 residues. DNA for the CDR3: TGTGCCAGCAGTACCGGACAGGGGATCACAGATACGCAGTATTTT. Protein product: CASSTGQGITDTQYF.

The CDR3 region has the DNA TGTGCCAGCAGTTTAAGGGGGGACTTCTCTGGGGCCAACGTCCTGACTTTC. This gives the protein CASSLRGDFSGANVLTF. V and J are TRBV27 and TRBJ2-6; D may be TRBD1 or TRBD2 (6 bases each). The CDR3 extends over 17 amino acids. CDR1 and CDR2 (germline): MNHEY, SMNVEV (reference sequence). The V end was cut by 2 bases, the J end by 0 bases, with 11 bases between.

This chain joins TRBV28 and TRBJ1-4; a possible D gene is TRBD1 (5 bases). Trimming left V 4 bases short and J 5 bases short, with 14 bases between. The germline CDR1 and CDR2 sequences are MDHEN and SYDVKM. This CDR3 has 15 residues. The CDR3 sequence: CASSSVGPRNEKLFF. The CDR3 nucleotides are TGTGCCAGCAGTTCCGTGGGACCGAGAAATGAAAAACTGTTTTTT.

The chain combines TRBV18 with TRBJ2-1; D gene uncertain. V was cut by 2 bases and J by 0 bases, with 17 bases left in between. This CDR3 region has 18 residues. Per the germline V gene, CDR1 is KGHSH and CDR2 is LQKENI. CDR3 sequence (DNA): TGTGCCAGCTCACCAATGTCTGGGCACCCGAGCTCCTACAATGAGCAGTTCTTC. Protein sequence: CASSPMSGHPSSYNEQFF.

The CDR3 sequence: CASSPGAGGLQPQHF. In DNA form, the CDR3 reads TGTGCCAGCAGTCCCGGGGCAGGGGGGTTGCAGCCCCAGCATTTT. This rearrangement joins TRBV27 to TRBJ1-5, with 7 bases fitting TRBD1. Germline CDR1 is MNHEY and CDR2 is SMNVEV (reference sequence). Unmatched junction bases numbered 11, after V lost 5 bases and J lost 7 bases. CDR3 size: 15 residues.

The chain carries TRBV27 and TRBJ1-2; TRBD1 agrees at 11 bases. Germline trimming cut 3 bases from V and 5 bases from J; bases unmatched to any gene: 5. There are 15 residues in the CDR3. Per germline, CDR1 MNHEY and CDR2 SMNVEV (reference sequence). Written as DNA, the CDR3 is TGTGCCAGCAGTTTCAGGGACAGGGGGAAGTATGGCTACACCTTC. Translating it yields CASSFRDRGKYGYTF.

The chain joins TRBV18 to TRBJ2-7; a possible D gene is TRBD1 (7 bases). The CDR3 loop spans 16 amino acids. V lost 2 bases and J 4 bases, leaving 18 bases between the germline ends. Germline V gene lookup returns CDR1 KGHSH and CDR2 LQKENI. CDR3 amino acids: CASSPSGAGTVYEQYF. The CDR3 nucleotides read TGTGCCAGCTCACCATCGGGTGCGGGGACAGTGTACGAGCAGTACTTC.

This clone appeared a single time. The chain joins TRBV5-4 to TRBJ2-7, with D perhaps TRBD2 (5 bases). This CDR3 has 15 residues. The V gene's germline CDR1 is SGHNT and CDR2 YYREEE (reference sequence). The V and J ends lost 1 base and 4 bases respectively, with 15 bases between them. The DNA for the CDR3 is TGTGCCAGCAGCTTGAAAACTAGAATCGGTTACGAGCAGTACTTC. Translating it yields CASSLKTRIGYEQYF.

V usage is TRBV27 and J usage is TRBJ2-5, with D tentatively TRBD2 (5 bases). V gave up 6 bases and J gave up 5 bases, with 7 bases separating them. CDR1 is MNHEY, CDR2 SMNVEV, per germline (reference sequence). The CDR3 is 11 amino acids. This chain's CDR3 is CASRGSETQYF. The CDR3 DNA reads TGTGCCAGCAGGGGGAGTGAGACCCAGTACTTC.